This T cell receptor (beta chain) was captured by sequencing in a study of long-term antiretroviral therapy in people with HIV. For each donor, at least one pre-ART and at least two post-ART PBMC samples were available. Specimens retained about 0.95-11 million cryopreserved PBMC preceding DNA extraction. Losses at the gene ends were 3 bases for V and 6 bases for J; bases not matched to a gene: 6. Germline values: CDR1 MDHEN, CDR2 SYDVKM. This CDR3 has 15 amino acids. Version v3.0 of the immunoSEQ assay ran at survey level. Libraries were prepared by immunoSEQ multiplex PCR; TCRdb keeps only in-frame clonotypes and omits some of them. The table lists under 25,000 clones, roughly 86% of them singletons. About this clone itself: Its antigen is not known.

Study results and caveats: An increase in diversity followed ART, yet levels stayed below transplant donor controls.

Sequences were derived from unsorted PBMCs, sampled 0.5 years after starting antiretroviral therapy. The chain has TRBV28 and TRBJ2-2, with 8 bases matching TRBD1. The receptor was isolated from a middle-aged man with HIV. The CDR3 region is CASSFRQGFSGELFF. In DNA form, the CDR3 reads TGTGCCAGCAGTTTCCGACAGGGGTTTTCCGGGGAGCTGTTTTTT.